This T cell receptor (beta chain) was found in a study of cytomegalovirus exposure and HLA in healthy donors. Deletions cut 4 bases from V and 0 bases from J, with 15 bases between. The germline gives CDR1 SQVTM, CDR2 ANQGSEA. The CDR3 consists of 15 residues. The PCR was carried out with 60 Vbeta primers and 13 Jbeta primers. Data came from immunoSEQ multiplex PCR; TCRdb stores just in-frame clones and leaves some out. The sample carries approximately 170,000 clones, about 77% recorded once. Study-wide results and limits: Looking again later, the authors saw that most CMV-associated TCR beta chains seemed HLA-restricted. Overall, around 160 TCR beta chains were annotated as cytomegalovirus-associated. A later examination showed that TCR association rates differed by HLA locus, with DRB1 most and HLA-C fewest.

Details on this clone: As yet, its antigen is unknown.

What was sequenced was PBMCs. The TCR sequence derives from a young man in good health and CMV-seropositive. The chain recombines TRBV29-1 with TRBJ1-1, with D possibly TRBD1 on 5 matching bases. DNA for the CDR3: TGCAGCGTTGGCCGCCGCAGGGAGGTGAACACTGAAGCTTTCTTT. Protein: CSVGRRREVNTEAFF.